This T cell receptor (delta chain) was sequenced during a study of gamma-delta T cells after stem cell transplantation. TCRdb reanalysed the RT-PCR reads with CATT. The table records approximately 16,000 delta-chain clones, 9.4% of them present only once. This CDR3 spans 19 amino acids. Germline-derived CDR1 and CDR2 are GEAIGNYY and EKD. This clone has ten or more counts. The junction does not match germline at one end; this may be a read error. Sequenced sample: gamma-delta T cells. This clonotype originated in a human donor. It is not recorded whose cells these are; they may come from a transplant donor. V usage is TRDV2 and J usage is TRDJ2; D may correspond to TRDD2 or TRDD3 (7 bases each). Here the CDR3 reads CACDLIPTRGMDLTAHLFF. The CDR3 bases are TGTGCCTGTGACCTCATTCCTACCCGGGGGATGGATTTGACAGCACACCTCTTCTTT.